A single sample gave rise to the 27 T cell receptor beta chains below, sequenced in a study of cytomegalovirus exposure and HLA in healthy donors. Primers included in the PCR were 60 Vbeta and 13 Jbeta primers. Profiling relied on immunoSEQ multiplex PCR, and the TCRdb table lists in-frame clones only, not all of them. This repertoire comprises about 200,000 clones; its ten largest clones make up about 0.9%. Sample: PBMCs. These receptors all stem from a woman in her thirties in good health and CMV-seropositive.

The rearrangement joins TRBV5-1 to TRBJ2-5; 16 bases line up with TRBD2. Germline loops: CDR1 SGHRS, CDR2 YFSETQ. The V gene end was trimmed by 0 bases and the J gene end by 3 bases; junction bases not matched to a gene: 5. The CDR3 has 18 amino acids. Written as DNA, the CDR3 is TGCGCCAGCAGCTTGGAGTGGGGACTAGCGGGAGGGAAAGAGACCCAGTACTTC. Translation gives CASSLEWGLAGGKETQYF.

This chain links TRBV18 with TRBJ1-4, with D maybe TRBD1 (6 bases). The ends were cut back, 0 bases at V and 5 bases at J, with 13 bases in the middle. The CDR3 is 16 amino acids. Germline lookup yields CDR1 KGHSH and CDR2 LQKENI. The CDR3 loop is CASSPPPTGPNEKLFF. The CDR3 nucleotides are TGTGCCAGCTCACCACCTCCGACAGGCCCGAATGAAAAACTGTTTTTT.

The chain links TRBV2 to TRBJ2-5; the D gene is possibly TRBD1 (6 bases). Germline CDR1 and CDR2: SNHLY and FYNNEI. Trimming removed 6 bases at V and 5 bases at J, with 19 bases between. The CDR3 has 15 amino acids. CDR3 coding DNA: TGTGCCAGCAGAGGACAGTTGGCTGAGGGGGAGACCCAGTACTTC. Translation: CASRGQLAEGETQYF.

This chain links TRBV19 with TRBJ2-1; 7 positions agree with TRBD2. Trimming cost V 3 bases and J 3 bases; bases outside gene matches: 5. Germline V gives CDR1 LNHDA, CDR2 SQIVND (reference sequence). The CDR3 contains 15 residues. The CDR3 loop reads CASSIGTTIYNEQFF. CDR3 sequence (DNA): TGTGCCAGTAGTATCGGGACTACAATCTACAATGAGCAGTTCTTC.

CDR3 sequence reads: CASSQRGPPSYEQYF. As DNA, the CDR3 is TGTGCCAGCTCACAAAGAGGGCCCCCATCCTACGAGCAGTACTTC. The chain links TRBV18 to TRBJ2-7; possible D gene TRBD2, 5 bases. CDR1 and CDR2 from the germline V gene are KGHSH and LQKENI. The CDR3 length is 15 residues. Trimming cost V 4 bases and J 1 base, with 14 bases left between them.

The chain links TRBV13 to TRBJ2-7; TRBD1 matches at 7 bases. There are 14 residues in the CDR3. CDR1 and CDR2 from the germline V gene are PRHDT and FYEKMQ (reference sequence). With 0 bases clipped from V and 3 bases from J, the junction kept 2 bases outside the gene matches. CDR3 in DNA: TGTGCCAGCAGCTTAGGAGGGACAGACTACGAGCAGTACTTC. It translates to CASSLGGTDYEQYF.

This chain joins TRBV15 and TRBJ1-2; 7 bases map to TRBD1. Germline V CDR1 and CDR2: LNHNV, YYDKDF (reference sequence). The CDR3 spans 16 residues. V lost 5 bases, J lost 4 bases, and 13 bases stayed unmatched. CDR3 in DNA: TGTGCCACCAGCGCATTAGAGGGACAGCAATCCTATGGCTACACCTTC. Its translation is CATSALEGQQSYGYTF.

The chain recombines TRBV11-2 with TRBJ2-3, with TRBD2 matching 11 bases. Germline V gene data show CDR1 as SGHAT and CDR2 as FQNNGV. Germline trimming cut 0 bases from V and 2 bases from J; bases unmatched to any gene: 7. This CDR3 is 18 amino acids long. The CDR3: CASSLDGGTSGFTDTQYF. DNA of the CDR3: TGTGCCAGCAGCTTAGATGGGGGGACTAGCGGCTTCACAGATACGCAGTATTTT.

V usage is TRBV27 and J usage is TRBJ2-7; 7 positions agree with TRBD1. The CDR3 totals 14 residues. The V and J ends lost 1 base and 3 bases, in that order; junction bases with no gene match: 3. Germline CDR1 reads MNHEY; CDR2 reads SMNVEV (reference sequence). Written as DNA, the CDR3 is TGTGCCAGCAGTTTATTGACAGGGTTCTACGAGCAGTACTTC. This encodes CASSLLTGFYEQYF.

The chain carries TRBV5-5 and TRBJ2-7; TRBD2 aligns across 10 bases. CDR1 and CDR2 from the germline V gene are SGHKS and YYEKEE (reference sequence). The CDR3 runs to 16 residues. Trimming took 3 bases from V and 5 from J; bases not matched to a gene: 11. CDR3 residues: CASSSFEREGTHEQYF. CDR3 DNA sequence: TGTGCCAGCAGCTCTTTCGAGCGGGAGGGGACTCACGAGCAGTACTTC.

This chain links TRBV10-3 with TRBJ2-3, with 10 positions matching TRBD2. This CDR3 is built from 15 residues. V was clipped by 3 bases and J by 3 bases; unmatched bases: 3. Per the germline V gene, CDR1 is ENHRY and CDR2 is SYGVKD. The CDR3, as DNA: TGTGCCATCAGTGACGGACTAGCGGTGACAGATACGCAGTATTTT. Amino acid sequence: CAISDGLAVTDTQYF.

The chain combines TRBV4-3 with TRBJ2-1; maybe TRBD2 (6 bases). The CDR3 has 17 amino acids. Germline-derived CDR1 and CDR2 are LGHNA and YSLEER. V was clipped by 0 bases and J by 4 bases, with 16 bases between them. The CDR3 spells CASSQEMRTTIYNEQFF. CDR3 nucleotide sequence: TGCGCCAGCAGCCAAGAAATGCGGACTACCATTTACAATGAGCAGTTCTTC.

This chain joins TRBV7-9 and TRBJ2-5, with 7 bases identical to TRBD2. V was clipped by 5 bases and J by 2 bases; unmatched bases: 8. Germline V CDR1 and CDR2: SEHNR, FQNEAQ (reference sequence). This CDR3 has 15 residues. CDR3 nucleotide sequence: TGTGCCAGCAGCCGTGGCCGGGGACTACAAGAGACCCAGTACTTC. This gives the protein CASSRGRGLQETQYF. The full variable domain, its missing parts supplied by reference TRBV7-9 and TRBJ2-5, is DTGVSQNPRHKITKRGQNVTFRCDPISEHNRLYWYRQTLGQGPEFLTYFQNEAQLEKSRLLSDRFSAERPKGSFSTLEIQRTEQGDSAMYLCASSRGRGLQETQYFGPGTRLLVL.

The V call is TRBV6-5, the J call TRBJ1-5; D is unresolved. Germline CDR1 is MNHEY and CDR2 is SVGAGI. V was trimmed by 0 bases and J by 4 bases, leaving 10 bases between them. The CDR3 spans 15 residues. The DNA for the CDR3 is TGTGCCAGCAGTTACTCGTGGACGGGGAATCAGCCCCAGCATTTT. This translates into CASSYSWTGNQPQHF.

The CDR3 DNA is TGTGCCAGCAGCTACGGGAATTCACCCCTCCACTTT. It translates to CASSYGNSPLHF. The V call is TRBV2, the J call TRBJ1-6; D not certain. The CDR3 contains 12 residues. The germline gives CDR1 SNHLY, CDR2 FYNNEI. Trimming removed 6 bases at V and 7 bases at J, with 7 bases between.

The chain combines TRBV2 with TRBJ2-2; D not certain. The CDR3 covers 13 residues. Deletions cut 4 bases from V and 1 base from J, with 4 bases between. CDR1 is SNHLY and CDR2 is FYNNEI in the germline V gene. The CDR3 coding sequence is TGTGCCAGCAGTGGACAGAACACCGGGGAGCTGTTTTTT. Translation gives CASSGQNTGELFF.

This rearrangement joins TRBV27 to TRBJ2-5; D is undetermined. With 4 bases removed from V and 2 bases from J, the gap between germline ends came to 20 bases. The CDR3 runs 17 residues. Germline V gene data show CDR1 as MNHEY and CDR2 as SMNVEV (reference sequence). The CDR3: CASSSSNWAAPQETQYF. The CDR3 nucleotides read TGTGCCAGCAGTTCCTCGAATTGGGCAGCACCTCAAGAGACCCAGTACTTC.

This chain links TRBV10-3 with TRBJ2-7; TRBD2 aligns across 12 bases. The V gene end was trimmed by 5 bases and the J gene end by 4 bases; junction bases not matched to a gene: 9. The CDR3 length is 16 residues. Germline values: CDR1 ENHRY, CDR2 SYGVKD. CDR3 amino acids: CAISSPTSGSTYEQYF. The CDR3 DNA follows: TGTGCCATCAGTTCCCCGACTAGCGGGAGTACGTACGAGCAGTACTTC.

This chain connects TRBV9 to TRBJ1-1; no firm D call. Deletions cut 4 bases from V and 2 bases from J, with 12 bases between. This CDR3 is built from 14 residues. Germline V gene sequence: CDR1 SGDLS, CDR2 YYNGEE. CDR3 DNA: TGTGCCAGCAGCCCTAGCCCCAGCAACACTGAAGCTTTCTTT. This gives the protein CASSPSPSNTEAFF. Complete variable domain (other parts from reference TRBV9 and TRBJ1-1): DSGVTQTPKHLITATGQRVTLRCSPRSGDLSVYWYQQSLDQGLQFLIQYYNGEERAKGNILERFSAQQFPDLHSELNLSSLELGDSALYFCASSPSPSNTEAFFGQGTRLTVV.

The CDR3 DNA reads as TGTGCCAGCAGTGGCCTACTGACAGGGGGCGCGGGAGAGACCCAGTACTTC. This encodes CASSGLLTGGAGETQYF. The chain is built from TRBV25-1 and TRBJ2-5; 10 bases line up with TRBD1. Germline V gene lookup returns CDR1 MGHDK and CDR2 SYGVNS. V was pared by 4 bases and J by 4 bases, with 12 bases of the junction left unmatched. The CDR3 spans 17 residues. The whole variable domain, filled in from reference TRBV25-1 and TRBJ2-5, reads EADIYQTPRYLVIGTGKKITLECSQTMGHDKMYWYQQDPGMELHLIHYSYGVNSTEKGDLSSESTVSRIRTEHFPLTLESARPSHTSQYLCASSGLLTGGAGETQYFGPGTRLLVL.

V is TRBV30 and J is TRBJ2-3; 10 bases are a match to TRBD2. Germline CDR1 is GTSNPN and CDR2 is SVGIG (reference sequence). V lost 5 bases and J lost 3; bases outside the gene matches: 11. This CDR3 is 16 amino acids long. The CDR3 DNA sequence: TGTGCCTGGCGTCCAAGCGGGAGGGGGATTACAGATACGCAGTATTTT. Translation gives CAWRPSGRGITDTQYF.

The V call is TRBV28, the J call TRBJ2-5; TRBD1 aligns across 7 bases. V was clipped by 10 bases and J by 3 bases; unmatched bases: 17. This CDR3 comprises 16 residues. CDR1 is MDHEN and CDR2 is SYDVKM in the germline V gene. The CDR3, as DNA: TGTGCCACCACCTCTGACAGGGCGGCCCCTAAAGAGACCCAGTACTTC. This gives the protein CATTSDRAAPKETQYF.

The chain recombines TRBV6-5 with TRBJ2-7; 10 bases align to TRBD2. The CDR3 consists of 16 residues. Trimming took 0 bases from V and 3 from J; bases not matched to a gene: 5. Per germline, CDR1 MNHEY and CDR2 SVGAGI. CDR3: CASSYSSGGAIYEQYF. The CDR3 region has the DNA TGTGCCAGCAGTTACTCGAGCGGGGGGGCTATCTACGAGCAGTACTTC.

The gene calls are TRBV5-1 and TRBJ1-4; weak D call: TRBD1 (6 bases). Trimming took 0 bases from V and 5 from J, leaving 8 bases between them. CDR1 and CDR2 from the germline V gene are SGHRS and YFSETQ. The CDR3 is 14 amino acids. The CDR3 region is CASSLAQGNEKLFF. The CDR3 DNA sequence: TGCGCCAGCAGCTTGGCCCAGGGGAATGAAAAACTGTTTTTT.

V usage is TRBV18 and J usage is TRBJ1-3, with 7 bases aligning to TRBD1. The germline gives CDR1 KGHSH, CDR2 LQKENI. This CDR3 region has 15 residues. The J segment lost 3 bases and the V segment lost 3 bases, leaving 5 bases of the junction unmatched. The CDR3 spells CASSPGTDFGNTIYF. In DNA form, the CDR3 reads TGTGCCAGCTCACCGGGGACAGATTTTGGAAACACCATATATTTT.

J is TRBJ1-4 and V is TRBV4-1; TRBD1 is a possible D gene (6 bases). Germline CDR1 reads MGHRA; CDR2 reads YSYEKL. This CDR3 is 17 amino acids long. Deletions cut 5 bases from V and 1 base from J, with 17 bases between. The CDR3 sequence: CASSARKIQGTNEKLFF. CDR3 nucleotide sequence: TGCGCCAGCAGCGCTCGAAAGATACAGGGAACTAATGAAAAACTGTTTTTT.

This sequence joins TRBV6-5 and TRBJ2-7, with D maybe TRBD1 (5 bases). The CDR3 length is 16 residues. Trimming took off 0 bases at V and 4 bases at J, with 16 bases between the two ends. From germline, CDR1 is MNHEY and CDR2 SVGAGI. CDR3 coding DNA: TGTGCCAGCAGTTACTCGCAGGACGTCAGGGCGTACGAGCAGTACTTC. This encodes CASSYSQDVRAYEQYF.